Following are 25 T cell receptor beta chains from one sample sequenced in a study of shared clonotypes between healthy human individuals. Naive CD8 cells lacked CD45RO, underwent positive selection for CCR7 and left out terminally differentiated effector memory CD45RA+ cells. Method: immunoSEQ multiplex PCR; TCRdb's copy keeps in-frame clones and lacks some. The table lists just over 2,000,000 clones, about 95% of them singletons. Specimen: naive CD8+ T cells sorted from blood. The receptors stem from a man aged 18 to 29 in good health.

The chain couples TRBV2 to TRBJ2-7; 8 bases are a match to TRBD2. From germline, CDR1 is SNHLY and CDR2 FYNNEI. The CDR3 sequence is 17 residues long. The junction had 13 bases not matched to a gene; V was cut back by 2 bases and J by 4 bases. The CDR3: CASSENPLPGGFYEQYF. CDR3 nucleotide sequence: TGTGCCAGCAGTGAAAACCCCCTTCCGGGGGGGTTTTACGAGCAGTACTTC.

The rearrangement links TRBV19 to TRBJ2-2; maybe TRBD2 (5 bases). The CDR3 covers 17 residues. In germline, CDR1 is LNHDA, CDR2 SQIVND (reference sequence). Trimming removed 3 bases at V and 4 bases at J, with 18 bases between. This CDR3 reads CASSMRVQNLGTGELFF. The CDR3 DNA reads TGTGCCAGTAGTATGAGGGTCCAGAACCTGGGCACCGGGGAGCTGTTTTTT.

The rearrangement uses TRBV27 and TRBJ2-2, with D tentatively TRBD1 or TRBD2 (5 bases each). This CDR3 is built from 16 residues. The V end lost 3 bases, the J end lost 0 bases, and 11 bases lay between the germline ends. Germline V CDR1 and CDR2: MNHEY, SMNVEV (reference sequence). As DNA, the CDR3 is TGTGCCAGCAGTTTTGTGGGACCGTCGAACACCGGGGAGCTGTTTTTT. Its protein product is CASSFVGPSNTGELFF.

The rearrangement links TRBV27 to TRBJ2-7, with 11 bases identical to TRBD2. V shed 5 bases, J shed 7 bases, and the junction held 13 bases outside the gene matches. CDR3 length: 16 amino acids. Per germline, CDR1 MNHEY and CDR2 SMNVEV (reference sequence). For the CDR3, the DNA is TGTGCCAGCAGTCTATTAGCGGGGGGGCCAGCAAAAGAGCAGTACTTC. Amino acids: CASSLLAGGPAKEQYF.

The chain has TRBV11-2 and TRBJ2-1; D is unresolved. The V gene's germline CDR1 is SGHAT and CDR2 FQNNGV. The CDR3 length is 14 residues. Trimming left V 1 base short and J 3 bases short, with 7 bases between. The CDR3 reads CASSLAPDYNEQFF. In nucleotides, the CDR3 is TGTGCCAGCAGCTTAGCTCCCGACTACAATGAGCAGTTCTTC.

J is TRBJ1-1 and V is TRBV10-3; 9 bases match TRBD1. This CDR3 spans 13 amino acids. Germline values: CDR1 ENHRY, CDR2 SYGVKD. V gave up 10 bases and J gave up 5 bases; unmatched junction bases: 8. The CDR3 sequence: CATTGTGYTEAFF. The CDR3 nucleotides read TGTGCCACCACCGGGACAGGGTATACTGAAGCTTTCTTT.

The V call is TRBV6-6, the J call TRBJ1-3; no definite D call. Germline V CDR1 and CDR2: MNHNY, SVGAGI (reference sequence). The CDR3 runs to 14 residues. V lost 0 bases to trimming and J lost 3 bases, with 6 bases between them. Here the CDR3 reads CASSYSAGGNTIYF. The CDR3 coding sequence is TGTGCCAGCAGTTACTCGGCGGGTGGAAACACCATATATTTT.

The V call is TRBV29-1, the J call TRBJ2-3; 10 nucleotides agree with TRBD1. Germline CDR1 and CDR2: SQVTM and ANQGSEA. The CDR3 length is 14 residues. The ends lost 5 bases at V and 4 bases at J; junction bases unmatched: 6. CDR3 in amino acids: CSVKRDRGPDTQYF. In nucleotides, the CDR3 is TGCAGCGTTAAACGGGACAGGGGCCCAGATACGCAGTATTTT.

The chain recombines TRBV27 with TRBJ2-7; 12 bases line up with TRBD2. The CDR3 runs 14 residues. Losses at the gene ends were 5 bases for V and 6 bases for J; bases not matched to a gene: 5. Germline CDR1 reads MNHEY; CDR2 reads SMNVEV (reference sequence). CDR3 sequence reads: CASSLLAGGPEQYF. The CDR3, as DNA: TGTGCCAGCAGTCTTCTAGCGGGAGGGCCCGAGCAGTACTTC.

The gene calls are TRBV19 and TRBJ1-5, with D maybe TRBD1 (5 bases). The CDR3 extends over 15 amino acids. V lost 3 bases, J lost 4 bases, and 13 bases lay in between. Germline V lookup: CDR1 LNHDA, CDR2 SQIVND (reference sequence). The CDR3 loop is CASSIGGGVNQPQHF. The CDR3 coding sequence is TGTGCCAGTAGTATCGGTGGGGGGGTAAATCAGCCCCAGCATTTT.

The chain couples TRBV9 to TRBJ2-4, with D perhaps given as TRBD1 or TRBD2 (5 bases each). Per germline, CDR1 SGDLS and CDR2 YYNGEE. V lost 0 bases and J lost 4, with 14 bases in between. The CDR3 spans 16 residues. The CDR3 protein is CASSVGRVGVKNIQYF. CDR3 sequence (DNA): TGTGCCAGCAGCGTAGGCCGGGTGGGGGTAAAAAACATTCAGTACTTC. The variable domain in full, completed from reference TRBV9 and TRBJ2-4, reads DSGVTQTPKHLITATGQRVTLRCSPRSGDLSVYWYQQSLDQGLQFLIQYYNGEERAKGNILERFSAQQFPDLHSELNLSSLELGDSALYFCASSVGRVGVKNIQYFGAGTRLSVL.

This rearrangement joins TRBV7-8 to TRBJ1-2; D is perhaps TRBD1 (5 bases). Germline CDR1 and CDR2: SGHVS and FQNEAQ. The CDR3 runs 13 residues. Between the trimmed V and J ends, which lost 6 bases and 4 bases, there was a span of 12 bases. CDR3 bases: TGTGCCAGCAGGGGGCAGGGCCCCTATGGCTACACCTTC. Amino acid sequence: CASRGQGPYGYTF. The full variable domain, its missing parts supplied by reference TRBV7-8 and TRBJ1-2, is GAGVSQSPRYKVAKRGQDVALRCDPISGHVSLFWYQQALGQGPEFLTYFQNEAQLDKSGLPSDRFFAERPEGSVSTLKIQRTQQEDSAVYLCASRGQGPYGYTFGSGTRLTVV.

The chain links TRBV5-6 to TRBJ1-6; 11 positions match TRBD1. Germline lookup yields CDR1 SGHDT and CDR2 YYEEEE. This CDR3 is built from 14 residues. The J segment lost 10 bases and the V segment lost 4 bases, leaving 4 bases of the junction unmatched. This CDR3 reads CASSVGQGVSPLHF. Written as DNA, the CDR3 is TGTGCCAGCAGCGTGGGACAGGGGGTATCACCCCTCCACTTT.

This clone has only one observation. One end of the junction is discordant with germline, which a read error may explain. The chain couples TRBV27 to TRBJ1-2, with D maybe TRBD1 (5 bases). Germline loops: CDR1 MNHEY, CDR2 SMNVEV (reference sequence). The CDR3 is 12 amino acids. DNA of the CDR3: TGTGCCAGCAGTTCGGGACTCCATGGTTACACCTTC. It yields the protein CASSSGLHGYTF.

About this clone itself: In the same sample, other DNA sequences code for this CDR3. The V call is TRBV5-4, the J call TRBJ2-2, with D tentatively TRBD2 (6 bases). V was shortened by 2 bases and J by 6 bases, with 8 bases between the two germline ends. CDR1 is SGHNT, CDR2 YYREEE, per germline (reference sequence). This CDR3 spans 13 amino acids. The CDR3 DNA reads TGTGCCAGCAGCTTCGGCGGGGCCGGGGAGCTGTTTTTT. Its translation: CASSFGGAGELFF.

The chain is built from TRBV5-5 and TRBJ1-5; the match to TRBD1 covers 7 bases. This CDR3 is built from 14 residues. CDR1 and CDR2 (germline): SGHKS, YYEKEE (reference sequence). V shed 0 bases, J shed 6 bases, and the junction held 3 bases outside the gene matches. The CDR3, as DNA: TGTGCCAGCAGCTTGGGACAGGGTAGTCAGCCCCAGCATTTT. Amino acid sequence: CASSLGQGSQPQHF.

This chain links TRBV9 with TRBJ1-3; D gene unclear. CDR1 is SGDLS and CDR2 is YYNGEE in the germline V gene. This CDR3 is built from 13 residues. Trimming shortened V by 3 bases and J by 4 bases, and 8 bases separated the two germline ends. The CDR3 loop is CASSDVPGNTIYF. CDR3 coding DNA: TGTGCCAGCAGCGACGTACCGGGAAACACCATATATTTT.

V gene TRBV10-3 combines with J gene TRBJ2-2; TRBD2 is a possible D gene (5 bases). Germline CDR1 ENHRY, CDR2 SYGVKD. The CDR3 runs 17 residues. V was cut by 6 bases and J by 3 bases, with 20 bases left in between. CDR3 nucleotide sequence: TGTGCCATCAGGGAACTGACGGTTGAGGGTTACACCGGGGAGCTGTTTTTT. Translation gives CAIRELTVEGYTGELFF.

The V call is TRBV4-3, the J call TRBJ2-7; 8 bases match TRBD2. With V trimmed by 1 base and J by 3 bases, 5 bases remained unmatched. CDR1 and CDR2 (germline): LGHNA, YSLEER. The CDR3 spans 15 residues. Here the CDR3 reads CASSQGAGVVYEQYF. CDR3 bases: TGCGCCAGCAGCCAAGGAGCGGGAGTCGTCTACGAGCAGTACTTC.

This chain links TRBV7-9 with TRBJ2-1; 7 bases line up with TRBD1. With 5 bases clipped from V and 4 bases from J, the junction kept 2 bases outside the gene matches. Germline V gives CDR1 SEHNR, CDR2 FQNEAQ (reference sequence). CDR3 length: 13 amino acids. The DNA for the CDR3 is TGTGCCAGCAGCGGGACAGCGTACAATGAGCAGTTCTTC. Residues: CASSGTAYNEQFF.

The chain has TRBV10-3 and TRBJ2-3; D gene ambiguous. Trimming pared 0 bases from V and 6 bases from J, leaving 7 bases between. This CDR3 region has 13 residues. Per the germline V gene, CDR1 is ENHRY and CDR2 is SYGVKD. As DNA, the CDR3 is TGTGCCATCAGTGAGTCAGGGTTGGATACGCAGTATTTT. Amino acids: CAISESGLDTQYF.

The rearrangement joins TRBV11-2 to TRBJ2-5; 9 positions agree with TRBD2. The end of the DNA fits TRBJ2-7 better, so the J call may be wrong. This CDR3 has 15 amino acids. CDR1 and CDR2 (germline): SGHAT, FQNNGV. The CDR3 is CASSVLAGQAYEQYF. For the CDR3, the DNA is TGTGCCAGCAGCGTCCTAGCGGGACAAGCCTACGAGCAGTACTTC.

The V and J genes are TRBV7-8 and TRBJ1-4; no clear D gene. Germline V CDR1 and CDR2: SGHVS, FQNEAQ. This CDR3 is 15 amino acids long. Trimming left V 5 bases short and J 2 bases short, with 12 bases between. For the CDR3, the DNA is TGTGCCAGCAGCCTAGAGGAGGGTACTAATGAAAAACTGTTTTTT. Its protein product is CASSLEEGTNEKLFF.

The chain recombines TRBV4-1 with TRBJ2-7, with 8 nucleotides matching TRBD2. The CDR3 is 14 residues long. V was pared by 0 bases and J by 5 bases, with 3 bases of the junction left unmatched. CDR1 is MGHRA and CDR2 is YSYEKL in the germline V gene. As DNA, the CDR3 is TGCGCCAGCAGCCAAGAGTGGACTAGCAACGAGCAGTACTTC. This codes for CASSQEWTSNEQYF.

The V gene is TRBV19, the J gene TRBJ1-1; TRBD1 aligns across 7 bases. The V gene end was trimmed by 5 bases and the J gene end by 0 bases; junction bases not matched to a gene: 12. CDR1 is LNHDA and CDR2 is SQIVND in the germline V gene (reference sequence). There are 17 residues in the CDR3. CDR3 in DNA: TGTGCCAGTAGTTCTCTTCGTGGGACAGCCATGAACACTGAAGCTTTCTTT. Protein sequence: CASSSLRGTAMNTEAFF.